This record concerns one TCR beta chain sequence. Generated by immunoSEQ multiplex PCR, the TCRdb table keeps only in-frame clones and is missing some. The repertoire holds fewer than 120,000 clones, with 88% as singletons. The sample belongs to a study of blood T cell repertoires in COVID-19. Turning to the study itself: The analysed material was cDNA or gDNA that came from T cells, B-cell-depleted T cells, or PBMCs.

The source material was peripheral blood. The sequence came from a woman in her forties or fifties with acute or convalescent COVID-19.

CDR3 DNA: TGCGCCAGCAGCTTGGGACGCGGACTAGCGGAATACGAGCAGTACTTC. Encoded protein: CASSLGRGLAEYEQYF. The chain recombines TRBV5-1 with TRBJ2-7; 10 nucleotides agree with TRBD2. The CDR3 extends over 16 amino acids. Germline V lookup: CDR1 SGHRS, CDR2 YFSETQ. V trimming: 0 bases; J trimming: 4 bases; junction bases outside the gene matches: 7. The complete variable domain, with remaining parts taken from reference TRBV5-1 and TRBJ2-7, reads KAGVTQTPRYLIKTRGQQVTLSCSPISGHRSVSWYQQTPGQGLQFLFEYFSETQRNKGNFPGRFSGRQFSNSRSEMNVSTLELGDSALYLCASSLGRGLAEYEQYFGPGTRLTVT.